This T cell receptor (beta chain) was identified during a study of blood T cell repertoires in COVID-19 (TCRdb year 2020). Regarding the study in general: Samples covering the acute and convalescent phases of COVID-19 were provided by collaborators in the United States, Italy and Spain. Where available, HLA class I and class II types were taken from metadata supplied by the sample provider and were not determined by assay-based typing. A de-identified subject ID, COVID-19 status, age in years and sex were almost always included in the sample metadata. The prospective study material was composed of cDNA or gDNA derived from T cells, B-cell-depleted T cells, or PBMCs. Subjects who had been exposed to COVID-19, were actively infected with it, or had recovered from it provided the deeply sampled blood TCRbeta repertoires that made up the dataset. The samples were drawn from the first 160 participants of the ongoing ImmuneRACE study and from 950 to 1,500 subjects provided by 6 global collaborators. The repertoires were released in a freely available public database intended as a resource for research on the immune response to SARS-CoV-2. What the research found in general, with its limitations: The quantity of clinical and demographic metadata differed by source and by participant and was supplied without curation.

For this clone: This clone's antigen is unknown. Qualities for individual bases were not recorded, and no much larger clone is one base off.

The immunoSEQ Assay, a bias-controlled multiplex PCR, was used to amplify TCRbeta CDR3 regions from genomic DNA. The original methods were these. Within the assay, amplification of reference gene primers was used to estimate how many nucleated cells each sample contained. Sequence reads were collapsed and filtered to measure the absolute abundance of every unique TCRbeta CDR3 rearrangement. For each sample, productive Simpson clonality was calculated as the square root of Simpson's diversity index across productive rearrangements. TCRdb stores this immuneACCESS table with in-frame sequences only. Part of the clones is absent; in the studies checked, under half of the shortfall reflects unresolved V genes, and no reason is known for the rest. That table furnishes V, J and clone size, whereas the DNA furnished D and trimming. The sample profile shows roughly 200,000 clones; 85% to 90% of them were found once. The leading ten clones occupy around 2.7% of the sample.

Including cysteine and phenylalanine, the CDR3 has 14 amino acids. Only the CDR3 region is kept as DNA, spanning 42 bases read in frame from base 1. CDR1 and CDR2, per the germline V gene, are SGHDT and YYEEEE. V was cut back by 6 bases and J by 0 bases, leaving a gap of 10 bases between them. Collaborating institutions collected whole blood in K2EDTA tubes following their own protocols. Collaborator samples were shipped for TCRbeta analysis as frozen whole blood, isolated PBMCs, or DNA extracted from either sample type. The receptor comes from a man in his forties with active or convalescent COVID-19. The rearranged chain carries TRBV5-6 and TRBJ1-3, with the D gene call left open. The sequenced sample was peripheral blood. For the CDR3, the sequence is CASKSSSSGNTIYF. The bases are TGTGCCAGCAAATCCTCGAGCTCTGGAAACACCATATATTTT.